Listed here is a single T cell receptor (beta chain). Its antigen is still unknown. The CDR3 is made up of 14 amino acids. The junction had 6 bases not matched to a gene; V was cut back by 5 bases and J by 5 bases. Germline-derived CDR1 and CDR2 are LNHDA and SQIVND (reference sequence). Sequencing used immunoSEQ multiplex PCR; TCRdb keeps in-frame clones, though not all of them. This table holds around 69,000 clones, 65% to 90% found once. This sample was taken from a study of OX40 agonist ivuxolimab in advanced cancers. General study results and limits: Partial responders treated at 0.1-3.0 mg/kg exhibited clonal expansion among the lowest measured.

Sample: CD4+ or CD8+ T cells sorted from blood, taken in a trial of the OX40 agonist ivuxolimab. The receptor was isolated from an adult with an advanced solid tumor such as melanoma, head and neck, liver or kidney cancer. The V and J genes are TRBV19 and TRBJ2-5; 9 bases agree with TRBD1. As DNA, the CDR3 is TGTGCCAGTAGTTCAGGGACAGGGACGGAGACCCAGTACTTC. Protein product: CASSSGTGTETQYF.